A selection of T cell receptor beta chains follows, all from one sample in a study of shared clonotypes between healthy human individuals. Generated by immunoSEQ multiplex PCR, the TCRdb table keeps only in-frame clones and is missing some. This table holds about 460,000 clones, approximately 80% found once. The sample consisted of PBMCs. These receptor sequences come from a middle-aged woman in good health. Some clones in this sample may be carry-over from other donors' samples. Each CDR3 is given with its conserved first and last residue. The D gene is left open where the match is weak. A clone size is listed for some rows: how often the clone was seen (once, few, many), or a class if it is expanded.

v_call	clone_size	j_call	d_call	cdr3_aa	cdr3_nt
TRBV27	-	TRBJ1-4	-	CASKQTGGNEKLFF	TGTGCCAGCAAACAAACCGGGGGTAATGAAAAACTGTTTTTT
TRBV27	-	TRBJ2-7	TRBD2	CASSLRRLAGVEQYF	TGTGCCAGCAGTTTAAGAAGACTAGCGGGAGTCGAGCAGTACTTC
TRBV19	-	TRBJ1-5	-	CASKVGQGNQPQHF	TGTGCCAGTAAGGTTGGGCAGGGCAATCAGCCCCAGCATTTT
TRBV30	once	TRBJ2-5	TRBD2	CAWSFRGEETQYF	TGTGCCTGGAGTTTCCGGGGGGAGGAGACCCAGTACTTC
TRBV15	-	TRBJ2-7	-	CATSSPSSYEQYF	TGTGCCACCAGCAGCCCCAGTTCCTACGAGCAGTACTTC
TRBV30	-	TRBJ2-5	TRBD1	CAWSRQGAETQYF	TGTGCCTGGAGTCGACAGGGGGCGGAGACCCAGTACTTC
TRBV12-5	few	TRBJ2-5	-	CASGLWVGGAVETQYF	TGTGCTAGTGGTTTGTGGGTGGGAGGTGCGGTAGAGACCCAGTACTTC
TRBV4-3	-	TRBJ2-5	TRBD2	CASSQLAGDRETQYF	TGCGCCAGCAGCCAACTAGCGGGAGATCGGGAGACCCAGTACTTC
TRBV28	-	TRBJ2-7	-	CATEGTSSYEQYF	TGTGCCACCGAGGGGACCAGCTCCTACGAGCAGTACTTC
TRBV9	few	TRBJ2-5	-	CASSVGPRDQETQYF	TGTGCCAGCAGCGTAGGGCCCAGGGACCAAGAGACCCAGTACTTC
TRBV7-6	-	TRBJ1-3	TRBD1	CASSLATGHSGNTIYF	TGTGCCAGCAGCTTAGCGACAGGGCATTCTGGAAACACCATATATTTT
TRBV7-8	once	TRBJ2-7	-	CASSWDIGEQYF	TGTGCCAGCAGCTGGGACATTGGCGAGCAGTACTTC
TRBV28	-	TRBJ1-3	-	CASSSRAGSGNTIYF	TGTGCCAGCAGTAGTCGGGCGGGGTCTGGAAACACCATATATTTT
TRBV5-4	-	TRBJ2-5	TRBD2	CASSLSLAGVETQYF	TGTGCCAGTAGCTTGTCCCTAGCGGGAGTAGAGACCCAGTACTTC
TRBV5-1	-	TRBJ1-4	-	CASSLGTAGEKLFF	TGCGCCAGCAGCTTGGGGACCGCCGGTGAAAAACTGTTTTTT
TRBV25-1	-	TRBJ2-2	-	CASGPAGTGELFF	TGTGCCAGCGGCCCGGCGGGCACCGGGGAGCTGTTTTTT
TRBV2	-	TRBJ2-2	-	CASSEARYLNTGELFF	TGTGCCAGCAGTGAAGCGCGATATCTGAACACCGGGGAGCTGTTTTTT
TRBV4-2	-	TRBJ2-7	TRBD2	CASSRGTSVAYEQYF	TGTGCCAGCAGCCGCGGGACTAGCGTCGCCTACGAGCAGTACTTC
TRBV9	many	TRBJ2-2	-	CASTIAGGSDTGELFF	TGTGCCAGCACCATAGCCGGGGGTTCGGACACCGGGGAGCTGTTTTTT
TRBV27	-	TRBJ2-7	-	CASSLLGVGYEQYF	TGTGCCAGCAGTTTATTAGGGGTTGGGTACGAGCAGTACTTC
TRBV28	once	TRBJ1-1	-	CASRAPARTEAFF	TGTGCCAGCAGGGCGCCAGCCCGAACTGAAGCTTTCTTT
TRBV4-1	-	TRBJ2-3	TRBD2	CASSQDPGTSGRRDTQYF	TGCGCCAGCAGCCAAGACCCCGGGACTAGCGGGAGGAGGGATACGCAGTATTTT
TRBV5-1	-	TRBJ1-2	-	CASSRTGIDYGYTF	TGCGCCAGCAGCAGGACCGGGATAGATTATGGCTACACCTTC
TRBV7-2	-	TRBJ2-7	-	CASSSWLLRTASYEQYF	TGTGCCAGCAGCTCATGGCTCCTAAGGACAGCCTCCTACGAGCAGTACTTC
TRBV6-1	-	TRBJ1-5	-	CASTKGRGAGQPQHF	TGTGCCAGCACTAAGGGTCGGGGCGCAGGGCAGCCCCAGCATTTT
TRBV10-3	-	TRBJ1-3	-	CAISESRSSRNTIYF	TGTGCCATCAGTGAGTCCCGCAGCTCAAGAAACACCATATATTTT
TRBV6-1	-	TRBJ1-1	-	CASARAQGVLEAFF	TGTGCCAGCGCTCGGGCCCAAGGGGTCCTGGAAGCTTTCTTT
TRBV9	-	TRBJ2-7	TRBD2	CASSQTSGNTYEQYF	TGTGCCAGCAGCCAGACTAGCGGGAATACCTACGAGCAGTACTTC
TRBV7-2	-	TRBJ2-7	-	CASSYYRGYEQYF	TGTGCCAGCAGCTACTACCGCGGCTACGAGCAGTACTTC
TRBV7-3	-	TRBJ2-5	TRBD2	CASSRASGPQETQYF	TGTGCCAGCAGCCGAGCTAGCGGACCGCAAGAGACCCAGTACTTC
TRBV11-2	-	TRBJ2-2	TRBD2	CASSLDIALAGAGELFF	TGTGCCAGCAGCTTAGATATAGCCCTAGCGGGAGCCGGGGAGCTGTTTTTT
TRBV30	-	TRBJ2-6	-	CAWSPPGVIVSGANVLTF	TGTGCCTGGAGTCCCCCGGGGGTGATAGTCTCTGGGGCCAACGTCCTGACTTTC
TRBV30	-	TRBJ1-3	-	CAWSGSFGNTIYF	TGTGCCTGGAGTGGATCTTTCGGAAACACCATATATTTT
TRBV4-1	few	TRBJ1-5	-	CASSQRGGQPQHF	TGCGCCAGCAGCCAACGGGGCGGGCAGCCCCAGCATTTT
TRBV25-1	-	TRBJ2-1	TRBD1	CASSEFRDSYVEQFF	TGTGCCAGCAGTGAATTCCGGGACAGTTATGTTGAGCAGTTCTTC
TRBV28	-	TRBJ1-5	-	CASSFFRKNNQPQHF	TGTGCCAGCAGTTTTTTCCGAAAGAACAATCAGCCCCAGCATTTT
TRBV2	-	TRBJ1-5	-	CASSERSGGGNQPQHF	TGTGCCAGCAGTGAGCGTAGCGGGGGCGGCAATCAGCCCCAGCATTTT
TRBV27	-	TRBJ2-2	-	CASSLNTGELFF	TGTGCCAGCAGTTTAAACACCGGGGAGCTGTTTTTT
TRBV2	-	TRBJ2-7	TRBD1	CASSEGTGAYEQYF	TGTGCCAGCAGTGAGGGGACAGGAGCCTACGAGCAGTACTTC
TRBV5-1	few	TRBJ1-4	-	CASSGDRGATNEKLFF	TGCGCCAGCAGCGGGGACCGGGGAGCAACTAATGAAAAACTGTTTTTT
TRBV2	-	TRBJ2-1	-	CASAYVAASYNEQFF	TGTGCCAGCGCTTATGTCGCAGCCTCCTACAATGAGCAGTTCTTC
TRBV25-1	-	TRBJ1-3	-	CASSQPGPGNTIYF	TGTGCCAGCAGTCAACCCGGTCCCGGAAACACCATATATTTT
TRBV4-1	-	TRBJ2-5	TRBD2	CASSRTLAGGEAQETQYF	TGCGCCAGCAGCCGCACACTAGCGGGAGGGGAGGCCCAAGAGACCCAGTACTTC
TRBV15	-	TRBJ2-7	-	CATSRDHGEQYF	TGTGCCACCAGCAGAGATCATGGCGAGCAGTACTTC
TRBV15	-	TRBJ1-5	-	CATSRDPDSRNQPQHF	TGTGCCACCAGCAGAGATCCCGACAGTCGCAATCAGCCCCAGCATTTT
TRBV7-2	-	TRBJ2-3	-	CASSFETTDTQYF	TGTGCCAGCAGCTTCGAGACCACAGATACGCAGTATTTT
TRBV18	-	TRBJ2-5	-	CASSEDVQETQYF	TGTGCCAGCTCCGAGGACGTGCAAGAGACCCAGTACTTC
TRBV7-2	few	TRBJ1-2	TRBD1	CASTSDRRYGYTF	TGTGCCAGCACCTCGGACAGGCGGTATGGCTACACCTTC
TRBV5-8	-	TRBJ1-4	-	CASSLGSGMDEKLFF	TGTGCCAGCAGCTTGGGGTCCGGGATGGATGAAAAACTGTTTTTT